This T cell receptor beta chain was sequenced during a study of blood T cell repertoires in COVID-19. Study overall: T cells, B-cell-depleted T cells, or PBMCs supplied cDNA or gDNA.

In the study's own analysis: It was from reference gene primer amplification that nucleated cell counts were estimated. Produced via immunoSEQ multiplex PCR; TCRdb's table is partial and in-frame only. That table gives V, J and clone size, and the DNA gave D and trimming. Counted here are roughly 150,000 clones, approximately 84% occurring once; the ten biggest clones make up around 2.7%. Germline V gene sequence: CDR1 MDHEN, CDR2 SYDVKM. The CDR3 loop spans 14 amino acids. Trimming stripped 3 bases from V and 4 bases from J, with 13 bases between. The sequenced sample was peripheral blood. The chain carries TRBV28 and TRBJ2-7; D gene uncertain. The sequence was collected from a woman older than 75 with COVID-19, enrolled during active disease. The CDR3 DNA is TGTGCCAGCAGTTTGGTGACTCCACTTTACGAGCAGTACTTC. It is translated as CASSLVTPLYEQYF.